The entry below describes one T cell receptor (beta chain). The data derive from a study of tumor-infiltrating lymphocytes in localized non-small cell lung cancer. Some clones are missing from TCRdb's copy, which holds only in-frame ones; the method was immunoSEQ multiplex PCR. In the table there are around 25,000 clones, nearly 70% of which are singletons. The J segment lost 0 bases and the V segment lost 1 base, leaving 10 bases of the junction unmatched. The CDR3 is 18 amino acids. Germline values: CDR1 SGHTA, CDR2 FQGNSA. The TCR originated in a human donor with non-small cell lung cancer. The rearrangement joins TRBV7-2 to TRBJ2-7; 9 bases map to TRBD1. Sequenced input: lung tumor tissue. In DNA form, the CDR3 reads TGTGCCAGCAGCTTAGTGAGAAACAGGGGGCTCCTCTCCTACGAGCAGTACTTC. Amino acids: CASSLVRNRGLLSYEQYF.